This entry lists 14 T cell receptor beta chains sequenced from one sample in a study of blood T cell repertoires in COVID-19. Some clones are missing from TCRdb's copy, which holds only in-frame ones; the method was immunoSEQ multiplex PCR. The table lists 110,000 to 150,000 clones, 65% to 90% of them singletons. Source material: peripheral blood. Receptor source: a man aged 50-60 years with acute or convalescent COVID-19.

The V gene is TRBV15, the J gene TRBJ1-4; TRBD1 agrees at 7 bases. The length of the CDR3 is 14 residues. V was clipped by 4 bases and J by 3 bases; unmatched bases: 2. Germline V gene sequence: CDR1 LNHNV, CDR2 YYDKDF (reference sequence). Here the CDR3 reads CATSNQGANEKLFF. DNA of the CDR3: TGTGCCACCAGCAACCAGGGGGCTAATGAAAAACTGTTTTTT.

Only a few counts were recorded for this clone. The V call is TRBV4-1, the J call TRBJ2-5; D uncertain. The CDR3 has 15 residues. With 1 base removed from V and 2 bases from J, the gap between germline ends came to 11 bases. CDR1 and CDR2 from the germline V gene are MGHRA and YSYEKL. The CDR3 region is CASSQGRLIQETQYF. CDR3 nucleotides: TGCGCCAGCAGCCAAGGTCGACTGATTCAAGAGACCCAGTACTTC.

The rearrangement joins TRBV11-2 to TRBJ2-3; possibly TRBD2 for D (5 bases). Per the germline V gene, CDR1 is SGHAT and CDR2 is FQNNGV. The CDR3 covers 15 residues. Trimming removed 7 bases at V and 5 bases at J, with 19 bases between. The CDR3: CASTLSGYRGDTQYF. DNA for the CDR3: TGTGCCAGCACCCTCTCGGGCTACCGGGGAGATACGCAGTATTTT.

The genes are TRBV19 and TRBJ1-2; D is unresolved. Germline V gives CDR1 LNHDA, CDR2 SQIVND (reference sequence). V lost 3 bases, J lost 8 bases, and 19 bases lay in between. There are 15 residues in the CDR3. CDR3 DNA sequence: TGTGCCAGTAGTATGGGCCAACTCGAGATTTTAGGCTACACCTTC. Its translation is CASSMGQLEILGYTF. Filled out from reference TRBV19 and TRBJ1-2, the complete variable domain reads DGGITQSPKYLFRKEGQNVTLSCEQNLNHDAMYWYRQDPGQGLRLIYYSQIVNDFQKGDIAEGYSVSREKKESFPLTVTSAQKNPTAFYLCASSMGQLEILGYTFGSGTRLTVV.

The chain has TRBV7-2 and TRBJ2-2; 9 bases are a match to TRBD2. Per germline, CDR1 SGHTA and CDR2 FQGNSA. This CDR3 contains 14 residues. V was pared by 0 bases and J by 7 bases, with 0 bases of the junction left unmatched. CDR3 bases: TGTGCCAGCAGCTTAGCTAGCGGGAGCGGGGAGCTGTTTTTT. This codes for CASSLASGSGELFF.

The chain employs TRBV6-1 and TRBJ1-2; 8 positions match TRBD1. Trimming cost V 2 bases and J 7 bases; bases outside gene matches: 3. Germline values: CDR1 MNHNS, CDR2 SASEGT. The CDR3 is made up of 13 amino acids. The DNA for the CDR3 is TGTGCCAGCAGTGAACGGACAGGGCTTGGCTACACCTTC. Translated, it gives CASSERTGLGYTF.

The chain recombines TRBV7-3 with TRBJ2-2, with a possible D match to TRBD2 (6 bases). Trimming took off 4 bases at V and 0 bases at J, with 12 bases between the two ends. The CDR3 extends over 16 amino acids. Germline CDR1 reads SGHTA; CDR2 reads FQGTGA. The CDR3 here is CASSSAGTANTGELFF. For the CDR3, the DNA is TGTGCCAGCAGCTCGGCCGGGACTGCGAACACCGGGGAGCTGTTTTTT.

The CDR3 region is CASSFSPPGQGTNEKLFF. DNA of the CDR3: TGCGCCAGCAGCTTTTCCCCACCCGGGCAGGGAACTAATGAAAAACTGTTTTTT. This rearrangement joins TRBV5-1 to TRBJ1-4, with a possible D match to TRBD1 (5 bases). Per germline, CDR1 SGHRS and CDR2 YFSETQ. The CDR3 has 18 residues. V was trimmed by 2 bases and J by 1 base, leaving 18 bases between them. The entire variable domain, with the rest obtained from reference TRBV5-1 and TRBJ1-4, is as follows: KAGVTQTPRYLIKTRGQQVTLSCSPISGHRSVSWYQQTPGQGLQFLFEYFSETQRNKGNFPGRFSGRQFSNSRSEMNVSTLELGDSALYLCASSFSPPGQGTNEKLFFGSGTQLSVL.

This clone was seen ten or more times. V is TRBV9 and J is TRBJ1-1, with a weak D call TRBD1 (6 bases). Germline CDR1 and CDR2: SGDLS and YYNGEE. Between the trimmed V and J ends, which lost 4 bases and 4 bases, there was a span of 14 bases. The CDR3 has 14 residues. In DNA form, the CDR3 reads TGTGCCAGCAGCCCTCAGGGGTTGAGCACTGAAGCTTTCTTT. Translated, it gives CASSPQGLSTEAFF.

The rearrangement joins TRBV7-5 to TRBJ1-5; TRBD1 is taken as the D call from the table, unchecked against the DNA. TRBV7-5 is tagged as a pseudogene. This CDR3 is built from 15 residues. CDR3 nucleotide sequence: TGTGCCAGAAGCCGCCAGGGGTATCACAATCAGCCCCAGCATTTT. Translation gives CARSRQGYHNQPQHF.

The chain uses TRBV6-5 and TRBJ2-7; possible D gene TRBD1, 6 bases. The length of the CDR3 is 13 residues. Germline lookup yields CDR1 MNHEY and CDR2 SVGAGI. V lost 7 bases and J 2 bases, leaving 12 bases between the germline ends. For the CDR3, the DNA is TGTGCCAGCAACGACGGACAGACCTACGAGCAGTACTTC. Protein product: CASNDGQTYEQYF.

The count of this clone is one. This rearrangement joins TRBV7-6 to TRBJ1-4; 7 bases agree with TRBD1. Germline trimming cut 1 base from V and 0 bases from J; bases unmatched to any gene: 8. This CDR3 is 18 amino acids long. The germline CDR1 and CDR2 sequences are SGHVS and FNYEAQ. The CDR3 coding sequence is TGTGCCAGCAGCTTAGGGCGGGACAGCTTTGCAACTAATGAAAAACTGTTTTTT. This sequence encodes CASSLGRDSFATNEKLFF.

The chain combines TRBV4-1 with TRBJ1-6, with 8 bases identical to TRBD1. Per germline, CDR1 MGHRA and CDR2 YSYEKL. V shed 2 bases and J 10 bases; nucleotides not matched to a gene: 7. The CDR3 is 15 residues long. The CDR3 reads CASSQTRTGFSPLHF. The CDR3 DNA reads as TGCGCCAGCAGCCAAACGAGGACAGGGTTCTCACCCCTCCACTTT.

J is TRBJ2-5 and V is TRBV9; 8 bases line up with TRBD1. Germline values: CDR1 SGDLS, CDR2 YYNGEE. The CDR3 has 15 amino acids. J lost 3 bases, V lost 0 bases, and 4 bases had no gene match. DNA for the CDR3: TGTGCCAGCAGCGTAGACAGGGGGGCGAAAGAGACCCAGTACTTC. This sequence encodes CASSVDRGAKETQYF. The full variable domain, rest sourced from reference TRBV9 and TRBJ2-5, is DSGVTQTPKHLITATGQRVTLRCSPRSGDLSVYWYQQSLDQGLQFLIQYYNGEERAKGNILERFSAQQFPDLHSELNLSSLELGDSALYFCASSVDRGAKETQYFGPGTRLLVL.